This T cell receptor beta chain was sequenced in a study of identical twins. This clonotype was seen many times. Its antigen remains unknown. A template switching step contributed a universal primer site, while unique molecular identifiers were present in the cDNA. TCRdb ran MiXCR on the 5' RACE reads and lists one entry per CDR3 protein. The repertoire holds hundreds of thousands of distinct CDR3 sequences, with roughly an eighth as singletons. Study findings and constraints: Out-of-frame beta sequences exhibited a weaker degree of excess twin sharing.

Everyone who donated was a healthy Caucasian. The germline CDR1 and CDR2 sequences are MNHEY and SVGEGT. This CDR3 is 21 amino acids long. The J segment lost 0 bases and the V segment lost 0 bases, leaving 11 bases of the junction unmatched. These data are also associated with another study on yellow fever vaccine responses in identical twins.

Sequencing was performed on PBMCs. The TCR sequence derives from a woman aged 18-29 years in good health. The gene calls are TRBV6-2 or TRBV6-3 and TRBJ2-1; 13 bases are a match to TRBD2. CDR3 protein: CASSYSKPGLAGLSSYNEQFF. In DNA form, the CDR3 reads TGTGCCAGCAGTTACTCGAAACCGGGACTAGCGGGGCTGAGCTCCTACAATGAGCAGTTCTTC.